The T cell receptor beta chain under discussion was sequenced for a study of blood T cell repertoires in COVID-19. Whole-study context: Sites in the United States, Italy and Spain provided acute and convalescent COVID-19 samples. Sample material is recorded as cDNA or gDNA derived from T cells, B-cell-depleted T cells, or PBMCs.

Profiling relied on immunoSEQ multiplex PCR, and the TCRdb table lists in-frame clones only, not all of them. Altogether a few hundred thousand clones are present, roughly 85% being singletons, with the ten largest covering 3% to 3.5%. V lost 6 bases, J lost 3 bases, and 15 bases lay in between. Germline loops: CDR1 MNHEY, CDR2 SVGAGI. This CDR3 contains 14 residues. The V and J genes are TRBV6-5 and TRBJ2-7; D remains unclear. This TCR was sampled from a man younger than 30 with active or convalescent COVID-19. Sample: peripheral blood. This CDR3 is CASSISLNNYEQYF. Written as DNA, the CDR3 is TGTGCCAGCAGCATATCCCTGAACAACTACGAGCAGTACTTC.